The present T cell receptor (beta chain) was sequenced within a study of monozygotic twins with inflammatory bowel disease. Broader study findings: It was in IBD patients that TCRbeta diversity (inverse Simpson) was lower than in healthy co-twins. Any single strong signal or clonotype tied to IBD lacked support.

Germline V CDR1 and CDR2: LGHNA, YNFKEQ. The CDR3 length is 20 residues. To note about this clonotype: The antigen is unknown.

Used for each TCR library was roughly 3,300 ng of total RNA. One entry per CDR3 protein, without DNA, is what TCRdb gives after re-calling the 5' RACE reads. The listing records just over 300,000 distinct CDR3 sequences. The V call is TRBV4-2, the J call TRBJ2-3; the D call of TRBD2 rests on TCRdb alone, since no DNA is present to check it. Input material: blood. This sequence originates from a human donor with ulcerative colitis or Crohn's disease, or a healthy co-twin of an affected twin (not recorded which). The CDR3 here is CASSQGFRSGSGLSTDTQYF.